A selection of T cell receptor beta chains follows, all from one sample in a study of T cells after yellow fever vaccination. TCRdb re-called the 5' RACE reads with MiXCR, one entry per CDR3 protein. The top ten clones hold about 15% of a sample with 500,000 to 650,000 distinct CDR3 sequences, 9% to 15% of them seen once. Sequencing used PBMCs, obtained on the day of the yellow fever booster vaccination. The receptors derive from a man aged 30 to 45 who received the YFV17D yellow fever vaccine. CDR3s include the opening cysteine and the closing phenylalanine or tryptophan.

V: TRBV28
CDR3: CAGWGAPRTDTQYF

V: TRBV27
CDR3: CASSPIARPYNEQFF

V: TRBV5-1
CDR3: CASSYQGTGNEQFF

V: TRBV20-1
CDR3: CSADPPEREKQYF

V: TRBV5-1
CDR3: CASSALGGSGSADTQYF

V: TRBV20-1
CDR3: CSARGDSHPQGWNTEAFF

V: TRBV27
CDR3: CASSLKFGSGANVLTF

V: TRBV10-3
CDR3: CAISESGLAGFSEQYF

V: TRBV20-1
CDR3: CSALASGSPYEQYF

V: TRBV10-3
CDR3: CAISEMDSPLHF

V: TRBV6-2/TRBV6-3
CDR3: CASSYSISSGTISYEQYF

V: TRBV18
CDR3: CASSHIPGNTEAFF

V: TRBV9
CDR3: CASSEGTGTGAPYEQYF

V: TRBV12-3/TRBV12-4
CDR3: CASSSSGTQETQYF

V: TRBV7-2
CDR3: CASSLWGGRKEQYF

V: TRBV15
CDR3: CATSREPRGGNSPLHF

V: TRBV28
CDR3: CASSLGLPPREAFF

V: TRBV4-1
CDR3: CASSQEHGDTQYF

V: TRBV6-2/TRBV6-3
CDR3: CASRGQGAFGELFF

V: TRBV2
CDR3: CASSESGRVSNEQFF

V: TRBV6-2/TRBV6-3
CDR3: CASSRLAGLQETQYF

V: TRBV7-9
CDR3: CASSGRGVEAFF

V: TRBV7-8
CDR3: CASSLRVSTDTQYF

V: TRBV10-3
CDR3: CAIRGANSPLHF

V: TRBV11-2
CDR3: CASSSPGGGSYNEQFF

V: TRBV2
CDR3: CASTSDRGGNQPQHF

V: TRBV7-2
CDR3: CASRETLAGGYNEQFF

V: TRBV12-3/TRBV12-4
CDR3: CASRAGTANQPQHF

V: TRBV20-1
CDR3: CSARDLGGGVETQYF

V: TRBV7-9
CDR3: CASSPHQAGELFF

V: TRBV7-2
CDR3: CASSLDRLSSYNEQFF

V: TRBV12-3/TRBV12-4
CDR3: CASSQASGNTIYF

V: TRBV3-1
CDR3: CASSYTSGAGDTQYF

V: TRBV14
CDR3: CASMGAGAYNEQFF

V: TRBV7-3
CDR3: CASSSRGREDTQYF

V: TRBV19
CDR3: CASRSNPGELFF

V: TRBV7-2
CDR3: CASSQGQFGYTF

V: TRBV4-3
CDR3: CASSQDGHSTAQYF

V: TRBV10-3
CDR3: CAISDGAGGYGYTF

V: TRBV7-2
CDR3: CASSLGGTQNEQFF

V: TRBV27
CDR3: CASSFLGQPQHF

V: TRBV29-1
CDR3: CSVARDSGTGELFF

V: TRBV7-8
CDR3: CASRPGMASGAYEQYF

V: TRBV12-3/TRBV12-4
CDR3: CASRSRAGLSYEQYF

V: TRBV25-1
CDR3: CASGTSNQPQHF

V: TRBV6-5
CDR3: CASSYVTGGTDTQYF

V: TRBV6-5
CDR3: CASSYSRAPLPGELFF

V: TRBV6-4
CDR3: CASSEGQGGGYTF

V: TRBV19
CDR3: CASTSGRGSDTQYF

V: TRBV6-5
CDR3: CASSYRVGTDTQYF

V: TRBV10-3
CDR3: CAISKSGSTDTQYF

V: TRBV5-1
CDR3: CASSLVGTSGRLAYNEQFF

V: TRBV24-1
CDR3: CATSGPGYNEQFF